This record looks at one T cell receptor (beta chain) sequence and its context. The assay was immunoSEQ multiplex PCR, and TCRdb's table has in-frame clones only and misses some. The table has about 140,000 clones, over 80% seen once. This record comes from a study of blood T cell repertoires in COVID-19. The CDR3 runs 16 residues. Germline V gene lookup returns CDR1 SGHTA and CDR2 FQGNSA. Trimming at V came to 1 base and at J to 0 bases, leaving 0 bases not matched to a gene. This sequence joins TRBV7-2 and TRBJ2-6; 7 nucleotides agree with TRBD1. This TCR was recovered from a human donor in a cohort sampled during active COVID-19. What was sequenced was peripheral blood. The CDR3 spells CASSLEGASGANVLTF. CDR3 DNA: TGTGCCAGCAGCTTAGAGGGGGCCTCTGGGGCCAACGTCCTGACTTTC.